This TCR beta chain was sequenced in a study of T cell repertoires in cytomegalovirus infection. Study-wide context: It was the public TCR beta signatures that indicated both CMV infection and matching HLA type.

TCRdb redid the calling of the reads with MiXCR, one entry per CDR3 protein. The repertoire holds roughly 920,000 distinct CDR3 sequences, less than 40% seen once, with more than 13% in the top ten. CDR3 size: 14 residues. The V and J ends lost 3 bases and 3 bases respectively, with 11 bases between them. Germline CDR1 reads MNHNS; CDR2 reads SASEGT. Comments on this clonotype: The antigen remains unidentified.

Notes on the study in general: It was HLA-C-restricted CMV-specific TCR beta clonotypes that dominated the response ex vivo. Totalled public TCR beta family frequency picked out people who carried CMV plus the relevant HLA.

Sequencing used cultured CD8+ T cells from PBMCs, obtained from culture after CMV antigen stimulation. The origin of this receptor is a human donor in good health (CMV status not recorded). Some clones in this sample may be carry-over from other donors' samples. V usage is TRBV6-1 and J usage is TRBJ1-1, with D unresolved. This CDR3 reads CASSDGQDHTEAFF. CDR3 nucleotide sequence: TGTGCCAGCAGTGATGGGCAGGACCACACTGAAGCTTTCTTT.